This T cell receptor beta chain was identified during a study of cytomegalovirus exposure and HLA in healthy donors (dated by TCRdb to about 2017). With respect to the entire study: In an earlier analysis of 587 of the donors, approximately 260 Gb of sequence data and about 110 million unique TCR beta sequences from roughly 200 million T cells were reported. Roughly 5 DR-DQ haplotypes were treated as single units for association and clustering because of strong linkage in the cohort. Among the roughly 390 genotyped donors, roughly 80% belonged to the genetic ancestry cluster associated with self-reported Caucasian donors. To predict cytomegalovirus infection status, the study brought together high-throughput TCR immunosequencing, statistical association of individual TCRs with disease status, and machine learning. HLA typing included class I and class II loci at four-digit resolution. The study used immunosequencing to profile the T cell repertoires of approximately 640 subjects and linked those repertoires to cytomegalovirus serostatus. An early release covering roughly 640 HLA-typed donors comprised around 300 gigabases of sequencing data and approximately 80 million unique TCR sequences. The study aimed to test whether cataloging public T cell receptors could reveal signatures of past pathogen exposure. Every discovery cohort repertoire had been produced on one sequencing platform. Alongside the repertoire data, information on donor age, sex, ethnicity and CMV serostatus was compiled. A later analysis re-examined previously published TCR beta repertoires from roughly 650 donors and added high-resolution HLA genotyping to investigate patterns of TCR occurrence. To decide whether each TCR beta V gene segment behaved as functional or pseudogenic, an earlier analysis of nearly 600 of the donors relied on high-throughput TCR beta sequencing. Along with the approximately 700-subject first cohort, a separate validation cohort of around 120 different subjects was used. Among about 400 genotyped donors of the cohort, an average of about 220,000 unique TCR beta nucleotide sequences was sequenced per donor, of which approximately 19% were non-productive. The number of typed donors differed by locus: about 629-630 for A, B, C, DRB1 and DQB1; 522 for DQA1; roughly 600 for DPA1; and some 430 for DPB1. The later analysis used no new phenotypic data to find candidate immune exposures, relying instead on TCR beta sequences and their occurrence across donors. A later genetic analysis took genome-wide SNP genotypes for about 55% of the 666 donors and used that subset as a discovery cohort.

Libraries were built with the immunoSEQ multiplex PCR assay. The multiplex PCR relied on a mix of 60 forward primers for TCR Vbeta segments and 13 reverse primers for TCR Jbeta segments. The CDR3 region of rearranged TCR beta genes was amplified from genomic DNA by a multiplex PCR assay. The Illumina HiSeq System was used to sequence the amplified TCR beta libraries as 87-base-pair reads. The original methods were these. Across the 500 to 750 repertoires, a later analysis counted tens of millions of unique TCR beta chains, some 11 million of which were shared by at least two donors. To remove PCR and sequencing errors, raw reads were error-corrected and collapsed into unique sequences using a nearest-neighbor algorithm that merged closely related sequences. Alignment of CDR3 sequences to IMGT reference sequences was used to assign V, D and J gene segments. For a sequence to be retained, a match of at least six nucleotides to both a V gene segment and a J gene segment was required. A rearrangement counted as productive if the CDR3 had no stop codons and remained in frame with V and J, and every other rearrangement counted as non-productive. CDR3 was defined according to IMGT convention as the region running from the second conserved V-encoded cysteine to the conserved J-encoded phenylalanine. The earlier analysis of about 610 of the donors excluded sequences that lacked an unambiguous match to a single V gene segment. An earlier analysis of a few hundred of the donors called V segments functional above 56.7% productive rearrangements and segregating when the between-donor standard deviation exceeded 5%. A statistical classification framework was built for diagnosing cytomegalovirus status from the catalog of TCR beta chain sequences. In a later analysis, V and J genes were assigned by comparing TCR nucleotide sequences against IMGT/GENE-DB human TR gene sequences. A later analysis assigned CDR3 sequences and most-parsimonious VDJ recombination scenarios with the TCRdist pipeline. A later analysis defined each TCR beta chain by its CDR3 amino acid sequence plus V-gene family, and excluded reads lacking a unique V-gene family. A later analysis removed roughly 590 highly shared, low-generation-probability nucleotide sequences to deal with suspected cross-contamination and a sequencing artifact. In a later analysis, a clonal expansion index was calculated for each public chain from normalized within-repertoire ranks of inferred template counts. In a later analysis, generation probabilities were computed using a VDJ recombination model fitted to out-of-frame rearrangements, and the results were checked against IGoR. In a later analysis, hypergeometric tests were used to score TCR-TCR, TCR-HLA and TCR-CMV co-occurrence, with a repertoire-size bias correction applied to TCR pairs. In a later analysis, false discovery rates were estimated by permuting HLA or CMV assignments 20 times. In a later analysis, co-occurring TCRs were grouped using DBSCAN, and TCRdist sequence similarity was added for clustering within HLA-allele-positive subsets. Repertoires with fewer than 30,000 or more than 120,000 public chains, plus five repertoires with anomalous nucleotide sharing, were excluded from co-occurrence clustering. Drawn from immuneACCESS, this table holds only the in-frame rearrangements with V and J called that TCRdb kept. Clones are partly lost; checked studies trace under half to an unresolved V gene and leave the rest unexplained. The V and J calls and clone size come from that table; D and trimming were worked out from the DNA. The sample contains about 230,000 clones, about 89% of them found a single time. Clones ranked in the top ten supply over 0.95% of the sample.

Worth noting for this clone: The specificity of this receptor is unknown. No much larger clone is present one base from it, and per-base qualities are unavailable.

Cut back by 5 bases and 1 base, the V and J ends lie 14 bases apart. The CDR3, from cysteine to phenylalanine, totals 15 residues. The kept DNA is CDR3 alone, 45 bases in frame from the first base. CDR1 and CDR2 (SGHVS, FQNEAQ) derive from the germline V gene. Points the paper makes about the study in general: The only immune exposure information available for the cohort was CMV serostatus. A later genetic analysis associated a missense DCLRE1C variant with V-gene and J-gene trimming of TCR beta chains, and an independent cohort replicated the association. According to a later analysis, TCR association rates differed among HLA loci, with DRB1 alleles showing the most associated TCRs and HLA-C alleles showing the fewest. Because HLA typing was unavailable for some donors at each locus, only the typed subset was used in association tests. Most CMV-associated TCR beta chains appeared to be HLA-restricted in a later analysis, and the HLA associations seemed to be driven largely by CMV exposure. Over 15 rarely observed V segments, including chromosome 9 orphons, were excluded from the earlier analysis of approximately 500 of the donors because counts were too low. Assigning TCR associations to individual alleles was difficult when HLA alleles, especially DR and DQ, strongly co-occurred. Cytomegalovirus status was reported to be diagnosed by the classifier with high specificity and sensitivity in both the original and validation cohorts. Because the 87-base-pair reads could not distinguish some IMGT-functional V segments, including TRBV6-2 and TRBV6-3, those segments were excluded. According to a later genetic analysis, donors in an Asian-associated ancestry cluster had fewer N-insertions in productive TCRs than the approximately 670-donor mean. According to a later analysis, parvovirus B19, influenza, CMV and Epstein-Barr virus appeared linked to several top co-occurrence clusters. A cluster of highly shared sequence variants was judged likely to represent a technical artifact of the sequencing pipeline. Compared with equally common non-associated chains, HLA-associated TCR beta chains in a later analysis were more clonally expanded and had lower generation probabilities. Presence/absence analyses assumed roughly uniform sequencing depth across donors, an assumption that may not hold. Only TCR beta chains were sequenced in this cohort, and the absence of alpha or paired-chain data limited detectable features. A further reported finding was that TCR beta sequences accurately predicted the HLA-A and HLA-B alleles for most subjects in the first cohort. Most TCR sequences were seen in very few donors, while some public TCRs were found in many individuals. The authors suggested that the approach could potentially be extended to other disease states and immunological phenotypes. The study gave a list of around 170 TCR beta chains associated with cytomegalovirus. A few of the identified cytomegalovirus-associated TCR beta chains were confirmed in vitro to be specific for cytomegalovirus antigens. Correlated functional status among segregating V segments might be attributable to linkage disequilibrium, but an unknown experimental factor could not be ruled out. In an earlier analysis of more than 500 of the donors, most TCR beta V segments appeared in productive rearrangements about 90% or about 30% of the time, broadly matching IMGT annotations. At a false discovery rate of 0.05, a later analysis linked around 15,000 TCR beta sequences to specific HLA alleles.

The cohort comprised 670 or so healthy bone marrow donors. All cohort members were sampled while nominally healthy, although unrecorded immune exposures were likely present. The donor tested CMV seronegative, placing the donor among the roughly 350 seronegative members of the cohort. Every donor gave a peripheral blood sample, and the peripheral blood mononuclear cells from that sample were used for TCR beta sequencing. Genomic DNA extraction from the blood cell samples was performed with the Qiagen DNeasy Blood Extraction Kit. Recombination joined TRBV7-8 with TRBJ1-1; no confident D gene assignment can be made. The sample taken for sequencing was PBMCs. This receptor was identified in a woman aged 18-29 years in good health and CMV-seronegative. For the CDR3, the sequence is CASSPHGSRNTEAFF. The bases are TGTGCCAGCAGCCCCCACGGGTCACGGAACACTGAAGCTTTCTTT.